Following are 9 T cell receptor beta chains from one sample sequenced in a study of shared clonotypes between healthy human individuals. Naive CD8 isolation took CD45RO-negative cells positively selected for CCR7 and excluded terminally differentiated effector memory CD45RA+ cells. The assay was immunoSEQ multiplex PCR, and TCRdb's table has in-frame clones only and misses some. The sample yields around 1,900,000 clones, about 94% seen once. The sample comprised naive CD8+ T cells from PBMCs. These receptors all stem from a man aged 18 to 29 in good health. Some clones in this sample may be carry-over from other donors' samples.

The sample holds one count of this clone. V and J are TRBV10-2 and TRBJ2-5, with unresolved D. V was shortened by 8 bases and J by 1 base, with 17 bases between the two germline ends. The V gene's germline CDR1 is WSHSY and CDR2 SAAADI. The length of the CDR3 is 15 residues. In DNA, the CDR3 is TGCGCCAGCCCCCACACTGGGCAGGCCCAAGAGACCCAGTACTTC. This sequence encodes CASPHTGQAQETQYF.

The chain couples TRBV7-3 to TRBJ2-7; possibly TRBD2 for D (5 bases). The V end was cut by 0 bases, the J end by 2 bases, with 11 bases between. CDR3 length: 15 residues. Germline V gene lookup returns CDR1 SGHTA and CDR2 FQGTGA. CDR3 region: CASSLTGGRPYEQYF. The CDR3 region has the DNA TGTGCCAGCAGCTTAACGGGCGGGCGCCCCTACGAGCAGTACTTC.

V usage is TRBV14 and J usage is TRBJ2-7; no clear D. V lost 4 bases and J 3 bases, leaving 13 bases between the germline ends. The germline gives CDR1 SGHDN, CDR2 FVKESK. The CDR3 runs 14 residues. The CDR3 here is CASSPYRTGYEQYF. For the CDR3, the DNA is TGTGCCAGCAGCCCCTACCGGACGGGCTACGAGCAGTACTTC.

V and J are TRBV28 and TRBJ2-7; tentative D call: TRBD2 (6 bases). The germline V gene encodes CDR1 MDHEN and CDR2 SYDVKM. V was cut by 6 bases and J by 2 bases, with 14 bases left in between. The CDR3 spans 14 residues. CDR3 bases: TGTGCCAGCAGAGAAACGGGGGAGACCTACGAGCAGTACTTC. It encodes CASRETGETYEQYF.

The V gene is TRBV7-9, the J gene TRBJ2-5; 8 nucleotides align to TRBD1. CDR3 length equals 16 residues. The junction had 8 bases not matched to a gene; V was cut back by 5 bases and J by 0 bases. CDR1 and CDR2 from the germline V gene are SEHNR and FQNEAQ (reference sequence). CDR3: CASSGRDRRDQETQYF. In nucleotides, the CDR3 is TGTGCCAGCAGCGGGCGGGACAGGAGAGACCAAGAGACCCAGTACTTC.

The chain employs TRBV5-6 and TRBJ2-6; D perhaps matches TRBD2 (5 bases). Per germline, CDR1 SGHDT and CDR2 YYEEEE. The CDR3 sequence is 14 residues long. Between the trimmed V and J ends, which lost 5 bases and 2 bases, there was a span of 8 bases. The CDR3 bases are TGTGCCAGCAGATCCGGGGCTGGGGCCAACGTCCTGACTTTC. Translated, it gives CASRSGAGANVLTF.

The rearrangement uses TRBV4-1 and TRBJ2-2; D is unclear. CDR3 length equals 15 residues. Germline values: CDR1 MGHRA, CDR2 YSYEKL. Trimming cost V 4 bases and J 4 bases, with 13 bases left between them. The CDR3 loop reads CASSPHRRTTGELFF. The CDR3 DNA reads as TGCGCCAGCAGCCCCCATCGTCGGACCACCGGGGAGCTGTTTTTT.

The sample holds one count of this clone. This chain uses TRBV2 with TRBJ2-1, with TRBD1 as a possible D gene (6 bases). The CDR3 is 15 amino acids. Trimming removed 7 bases at V and 5 bases at J, with 18 bases between. The germline V gene has CDR1 SNHLY and CDR2 FYNNEI. CDR3 region: CASTPGRGGNNEQFF. Written as DNA, the CDR3 is TGTGCCAGCACCCCAGGCAGGGGCGGAAACAATGAGCAGTTCTTC.

The genes are TRBV9 and TRBJ2-6; TRBD1 aligns across 9 bases. This CDR3 is built from 19 residues. The germline CDR1 and CDR2 sequences are SGDLS and YYNGEE. The trim removed 3 bases at V and 0 bases at J, leaving 10 bases unmatched. CDR3 sequence: CASSGRPGQGPSGANVLTF. CDR3 nucleotides: TGTGCCAGCAGCGGGAGGCCGGGACAGGGTCCCTCTGGGGCCAACGTCCTGACTTTC.